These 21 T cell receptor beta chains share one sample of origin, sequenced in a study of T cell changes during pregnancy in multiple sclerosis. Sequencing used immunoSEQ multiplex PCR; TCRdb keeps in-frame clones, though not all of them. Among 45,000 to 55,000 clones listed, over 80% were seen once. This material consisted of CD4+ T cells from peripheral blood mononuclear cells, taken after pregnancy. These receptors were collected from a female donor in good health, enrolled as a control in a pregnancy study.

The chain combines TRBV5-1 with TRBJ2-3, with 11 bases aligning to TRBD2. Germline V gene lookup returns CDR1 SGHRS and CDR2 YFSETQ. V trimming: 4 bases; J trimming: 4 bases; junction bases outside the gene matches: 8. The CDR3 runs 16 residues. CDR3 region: CASSVLGSGGADTQYF. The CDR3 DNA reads TGCGCCAGCAGCGTCCTGGGTAGCGGGGGGGCAGATACGCAGTATTTT.

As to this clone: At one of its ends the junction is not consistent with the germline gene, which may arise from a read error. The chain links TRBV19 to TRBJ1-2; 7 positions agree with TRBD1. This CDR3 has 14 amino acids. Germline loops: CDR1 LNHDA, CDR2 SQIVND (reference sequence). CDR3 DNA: TGTGCCAGTAGTATAGGTGACAGGGTGAGCACTCCACACTTC. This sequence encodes CASSIGDRVSTPHF.

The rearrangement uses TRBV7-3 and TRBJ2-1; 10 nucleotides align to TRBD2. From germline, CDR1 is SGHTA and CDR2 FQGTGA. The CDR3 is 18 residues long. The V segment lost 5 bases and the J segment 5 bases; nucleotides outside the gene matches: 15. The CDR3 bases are TGTGCCAGCAGCCCAGTCCCGCTAACCAGCGGGGGGGACAATGAGCAGTTCTTC. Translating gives CASSPVPLTSGGDNEQFF.

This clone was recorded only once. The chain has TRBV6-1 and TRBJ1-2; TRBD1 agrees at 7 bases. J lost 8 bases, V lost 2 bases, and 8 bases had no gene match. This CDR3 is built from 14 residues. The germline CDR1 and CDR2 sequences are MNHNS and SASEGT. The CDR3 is CASSEPVQQGGYTF. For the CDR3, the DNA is TGTGCCAGCAGTGAACCCGTTCAACAGGGGGGCTACACCTTC.

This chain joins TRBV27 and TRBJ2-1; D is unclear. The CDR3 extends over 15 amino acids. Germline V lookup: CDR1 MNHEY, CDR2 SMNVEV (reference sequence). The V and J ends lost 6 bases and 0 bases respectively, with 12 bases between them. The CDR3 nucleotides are TGTGCCAGCAGCCCACGGAGAAGCTCCTACAATGAGCAGTTCTTC. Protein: CASSPRRSSYNEQFF.

CDR3 sequence (DNA): TGTGCCAGCAGCCTGGAAGACACGTACAATGAGCAGTTCTTC. Encoded protein: CASSLEDTYNEQFF. The chain carries TRBV11-2 and TRBJ2-1; D is unresolved. This CDR3 is built from 14 residues. Trimming took 5 bases from V and 4 from J, leaving 12 bases between them. Germline CDR1 SGHAT, CDR2 FQNNGV.

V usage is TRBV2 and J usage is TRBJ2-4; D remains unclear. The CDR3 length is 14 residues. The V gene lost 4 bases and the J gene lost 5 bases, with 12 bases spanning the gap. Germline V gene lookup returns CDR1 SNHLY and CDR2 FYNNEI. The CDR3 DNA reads TGTGCCAGCAGTGCCTGGGTGGCGGAAAACATTCAGTACTTC. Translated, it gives CASSAWVAENIQYF. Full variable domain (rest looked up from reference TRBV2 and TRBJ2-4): EPEVTQTPSHQVTQMGQEVILRCVPISNHLYFYWYRQILGQKVEFLVSFYNNEISEKSEIFDDQFSVERPDGSNFTLKIRSTKLEDSAMYFCASSAWVAENIQYFGAGTRLSVL.

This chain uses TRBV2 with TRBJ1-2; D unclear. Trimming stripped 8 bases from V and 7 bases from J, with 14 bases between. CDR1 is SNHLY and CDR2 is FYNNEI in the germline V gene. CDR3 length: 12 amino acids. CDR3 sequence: CASSIAGSGYTF. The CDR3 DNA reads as TGTGCCAGCTCAATAGCCGGCTCTGGCTACACCTTC.

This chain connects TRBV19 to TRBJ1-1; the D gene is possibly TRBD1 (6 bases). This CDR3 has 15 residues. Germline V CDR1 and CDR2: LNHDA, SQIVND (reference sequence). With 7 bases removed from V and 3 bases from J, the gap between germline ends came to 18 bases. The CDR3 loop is CASINYGDIHTEAFF. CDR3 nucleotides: TGTGCCAGTATTAATTATGGGGACATCCACACTGAAGCTTTCTTT.

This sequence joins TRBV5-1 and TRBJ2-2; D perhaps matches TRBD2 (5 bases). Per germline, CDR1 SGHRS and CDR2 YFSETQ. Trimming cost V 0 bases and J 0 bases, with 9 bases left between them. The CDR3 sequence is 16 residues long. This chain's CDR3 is CASSLVGLTNTGELFF. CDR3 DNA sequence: TGCGCCAGCAGCTTGGTCGGACTGACGAACACCGGGGAGCTGTTTTTT.

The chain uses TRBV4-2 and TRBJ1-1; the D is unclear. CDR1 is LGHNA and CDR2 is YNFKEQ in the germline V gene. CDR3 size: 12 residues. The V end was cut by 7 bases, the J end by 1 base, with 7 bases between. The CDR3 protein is CASTYSNTEAFF. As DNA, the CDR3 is TGTGCCAGCACATACTCGAACACTGAAGCTTTCTTT.

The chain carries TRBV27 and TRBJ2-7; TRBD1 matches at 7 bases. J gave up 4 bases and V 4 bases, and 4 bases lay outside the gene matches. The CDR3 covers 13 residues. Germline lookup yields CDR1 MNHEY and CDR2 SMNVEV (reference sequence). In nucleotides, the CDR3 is TGTGCCAGCAGTTCCCTGGACAGGTACGAGCAGTACTTC. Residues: CASSSLDRYEQYF.

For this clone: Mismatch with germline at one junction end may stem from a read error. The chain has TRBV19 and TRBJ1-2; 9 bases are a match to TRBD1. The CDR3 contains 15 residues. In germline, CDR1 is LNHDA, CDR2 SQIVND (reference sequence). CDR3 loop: CTSSRTGEANYGYTF. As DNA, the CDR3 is TGTACCAGTAGTAGGACAGGGGAAGCTAACTATGGCTACACCTTC.

This chain's CDR3 is CASSLSSGGNTGELFF. The CDR3 DNA reads TGTGCCAGCAGCTTATCCAGCGGGGGGAACACCGGGGAGCTGTTTTTT. This sequence joins TRBV7-2 and TRBJ2-2; 8 bases fit TRBD2. The germline gives CDR1 SGHTA, CDR2 FQGNSA. The CDR3 is 16 amino acids. Trimming at V came to 2 bases and at J to 1 base, leaving 3 bases not matched to a gene. The complete variable domain, with remaining parts taken from reference TRBV7-2 and TRBJ2-2, reads GAGVSQSPSNKVTEKGKDVELRCDPISGHTALYWYRQSLGQGLEFLIYFQGNSAPDKSGLPSDRFSAERTGGSVSTLTIQRTQQEDSAVYLCASSLSSGGNTGELFFGEGSRLTVL.

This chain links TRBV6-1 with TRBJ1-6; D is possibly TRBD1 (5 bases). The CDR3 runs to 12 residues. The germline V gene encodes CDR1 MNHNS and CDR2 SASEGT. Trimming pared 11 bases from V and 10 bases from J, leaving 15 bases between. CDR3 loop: CAGPGLRSPLHF. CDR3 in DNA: TGTGCCGGCCCAGGGTTAAGGTCACCCCTCCACTTT.

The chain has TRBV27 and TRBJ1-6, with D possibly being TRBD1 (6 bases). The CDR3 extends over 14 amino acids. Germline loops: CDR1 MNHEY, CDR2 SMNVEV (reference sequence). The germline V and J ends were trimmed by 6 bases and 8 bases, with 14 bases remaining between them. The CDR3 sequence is CASRQGGHDSPLHF. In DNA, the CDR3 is TGTGCCAGCAGACAGGGTGGGCACGATTCACCCCTCCACTTT.

CDR3 in DNA: TGCGCCAGCAGCTTGGGTGTCGGAGCCTACGAGCAGTACTTC. This codes for CASSLGVGAYEQYF. V gene TRBV5-1 combines with J gene TRBJ2-7, with no clear D. V was cut by 0 bases and J by 2 bases, with 9 bases left in between. This CDR3 comprises 14 residues. Germline values: CDR1 SGHRS, CDR2 YFSETQ.

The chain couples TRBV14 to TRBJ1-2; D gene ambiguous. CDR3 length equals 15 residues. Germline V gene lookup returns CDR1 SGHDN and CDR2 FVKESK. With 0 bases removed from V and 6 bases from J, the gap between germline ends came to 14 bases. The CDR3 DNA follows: TGTGCCAGCAGCCAAGATGATCGGTCCGGGAATGGCTACACCTTC. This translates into CASSQDDRSGNGYTF.

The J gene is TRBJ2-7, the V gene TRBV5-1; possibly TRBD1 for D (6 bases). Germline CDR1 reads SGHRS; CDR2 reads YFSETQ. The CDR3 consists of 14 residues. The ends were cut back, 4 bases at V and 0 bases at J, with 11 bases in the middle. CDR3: CASSRTESSYEQYF. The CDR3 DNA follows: TGCGCCAGCAGCCGGACAGAAAGCTCCTACGAGCAGTACTTC.

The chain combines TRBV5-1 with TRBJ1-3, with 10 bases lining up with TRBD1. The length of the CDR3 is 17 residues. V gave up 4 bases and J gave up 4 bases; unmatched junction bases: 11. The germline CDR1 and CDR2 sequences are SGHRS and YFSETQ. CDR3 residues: CASSPRDRGIAGNTIYF. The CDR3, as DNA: TGCGCCAGCAGCCCGAGGGACAGGGGTATCGCCGGAAACACCATATATTTT. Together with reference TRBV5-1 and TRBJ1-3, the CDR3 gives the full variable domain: KAGVTQTPRYLIKTRGQQVTLSCSPISGHRSVSWYQQTPGQGLQFLFEYFSETQRNKGNFPGRFSGRQFSNSRSEMNVSTLELGDSALYLCASSPRDRGIAGNTIYFGEGSWLTVV.

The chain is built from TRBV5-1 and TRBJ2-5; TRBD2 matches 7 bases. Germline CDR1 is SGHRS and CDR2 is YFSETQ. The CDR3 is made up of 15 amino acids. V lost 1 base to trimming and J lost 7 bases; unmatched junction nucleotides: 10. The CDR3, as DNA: TGCGCCAGCAGCTTGTCCCGGGGGGAATCGGGGACCCAGTACTTC. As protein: CASSLSRGESGTQYF.